The text below deals with one T cell receptor beta chain. The data belong to a study of OX40 agonist ivuxolimab in advanced cancers. With 3 bases clipped from V and 2 bases from J, the junction kept 3 bases outside the gene matches. Germline V CDR1 and CDR2: SEHNR, FQNEAQ (reference sequence). There are 14 residues in the CDR3. Method: immunoSEQ multiplex PCR; TCRdb's copy keeps in-frame clones and lacks some. The sample includes about 25,000 clones, 70% to 90% seen only once; the top ten take approximately 40%. The clonotype comes from an adult with an advanced solid tumor such as melanoma, head and neck, liver or kidney cancer. J is TRBJ1-2 and V is TRBV7-9, with 7 bases fitting TRBD1. Here the sequenced sample was CD4+ or CD8+ T cells sorted from blood, taken in a trial of the OX40 agonist ivuxolimab. As DNA, the CDR3 is TGTGCCAGCAGCTTTGGGACAGCCAACTATGGCTACACCTTC. Translated: CASSFGTANYGYTF.